Sequencing of this T cell receptor (beta chain) was carried out in a study of T cells in Graves' hyperthyroidism and ophthalmopathy. Findings and caveats of the study: A model using 13 V-J features told ophthalmopathy apart from stable hyperthyroidism.

It was RNA transcripts that yielded the amplified TCR beta CDR3 regions. RT-PCR in the first round (using the HTBI primer set) targeted the TCR CDR3. From the multiplex PCR reads, TCRdb called clonotypes with MiXCR, one entry per CDR3 protein. The sample yields 700,000 to 850,000 distinct CDR3 sequences, 30% to 40% seen once. J lost 0 bases, V lost 1 base, and 8 bases had no gene match. Germline V lookup: CDR1 LNHNV, CDR2 YYDKDF (reference sequence). CDR3 size: 19 residues. In this sample, this clonotype turned up many times. The antigen is unknown. Every diagnosis used clinical symptoms, serum thyroxine and TRAb, thyroid ultrasound and orbital computed tomography.

This TCR was recovered from a woman aged 40 to 50 with Graves' hyperthyroidism. The sequenced material came from blood. This chain connects TRBV15 to TRBJ1-6; 8 bases agree with TRBD1. The CDR3 DNA reads TGTGCCACCAGCAGAGTTCCGACAGGGGTGGGCTCCTATAATTCACCCCTCCACTTT. Protein: CATSRVPTGVGSYNSPLHF.